Detailed here is one T cell receptor beta chain. The antigen remains unidentified. The V gene lost 0 bases and the J gene lost 6 bases, with 11 bases spanning the gap. CDR1 is MGHRA and CDR2 is YSYEKL in the germline V gene. There are 14 residues in the CDR3. The table came from immunoSEQ multiplex PCR; TCRdb's copy has only in-frame clones and leaves some out. Here the sample spans some 68,000 clones, roughly 84% being singletons. The sample is drawn from a study of Tregs in tolerant kidney transplant recipients. Overall study findings and caveats: The most relevant donor-specific Treg TCRbeta repertoire apparently came from expansion with activated donor B cells.

This sequence was found in a human donor in good health. V is TRBV4-1 and J is TRBJ1-1; D is undetermined. Material for sequencing was CD4+ T cells from blood. The CDR3 DNA is TGCGCCAGCAGCCAAGAAGGCCCGAGAGCTGAAGCTTTCTTT. It yields the protein CASSQEGPRAEAFF.